This T cell receptor (beta chain) was sequenced for a study of blood T cells in healthy people across ages. Overall study findings and caveats: Estimated diversity across one million T cells was deemed an underestimate.

This CDR3 spans 13 amino acids. Germline lookup yields CDR1 ENHRY and CDR2 SYGVKD. The V and J ends lost 3 bases and 3 bases respectively, with 8 bases between them. A J-beta primer mix and a sample-barcoded 5' primer were used in a second PCR of roughly 6 to 11 cycles. One entry per CDR3 protein results from TCRdb running MiXCR on the 5' RACE reads. The repertoire holds some 800,000 distinct CDR3 sequences, with approximately 25% as singletons. This clonotype was detected a few times. Its antigen is not identified. The same data also went into a second study, on T cells of mothers and their children.

V and J are TRBV10-3 and TRBJ1-2; D is unclear. Sequenced material: blood. The sequence derives from a boy aged 5-17 years in good health. For the CDR3, the DNA is TGTGCCATCAGTGAAGGAGGTTACTATGGCTACACCTTC. It encodes CAISEGGYYGYTF.